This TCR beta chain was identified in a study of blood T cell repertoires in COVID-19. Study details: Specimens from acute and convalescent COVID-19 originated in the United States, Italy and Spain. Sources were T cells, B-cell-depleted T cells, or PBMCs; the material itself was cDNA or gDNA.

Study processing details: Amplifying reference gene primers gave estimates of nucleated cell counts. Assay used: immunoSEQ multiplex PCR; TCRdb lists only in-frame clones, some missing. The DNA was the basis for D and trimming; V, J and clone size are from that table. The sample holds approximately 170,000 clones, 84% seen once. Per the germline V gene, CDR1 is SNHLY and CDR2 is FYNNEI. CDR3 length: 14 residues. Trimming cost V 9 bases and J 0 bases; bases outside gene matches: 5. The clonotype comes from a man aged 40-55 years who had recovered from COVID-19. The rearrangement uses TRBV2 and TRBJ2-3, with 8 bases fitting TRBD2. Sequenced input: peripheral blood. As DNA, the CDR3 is TGTGCCAGTCAGCGGGGGACTAGCACAGATACGCAGTATTTT. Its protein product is CASQRGTSTDTQYF.